The next 26 T cell receptor beta chains were all read from a single sample in a study of blood T cell repertoires in COVID-19. The assay was immunoSEQ multiplex PCR, and TCRdb's table has in-frame clones only and misses some. The repertoire holds roughly 200,000 clones, with about 85% as singletons. The sequencing sample was made of peripheral blood. All receptors come from an elderly woman with COVID-19, enrolled during active disease.

V gene TRBV28 combines with J gene TRBJ1-2, with D perhaps TRBD1 (5 bases). The CDR3 extends over 13 amino acids. Deletions cut 5 bases from V and 7 bases from J, with 14 bases between. Looked up from germline, CDR1 is MDHEN and CDR2 is SYDVKM. The CDR3 region has the DNA TGTGCCAGCAGTGGGCAGGAGGGACTTGGCTACACCTTC. Encoded protein: CASSGQEGLGYTF.

The CDR3 protein is CASSQVIGRGGINNEQFF. The CDR3 DNA is TGTGCCAGCAGCCAAGTGATAGGTAGAGGGGGTATTAACAATGAGCAGTTCTTC. The rearrangement links TRBV4-2 to TRBJ2-1, with D maybe TRBD1 (6 bases). Trimming left V 1 base short and J 5 bases short, with 21 bases between. This CDR3 region has 18 residues. The V gene's germline CDR1 is LGHNA and CDR2 YNFKEQ.

This sequence joins TRBV10-3 and TRBJ1-3; 7 bases match TRBD1. This CDR3 has 17 amino acids. J lost 4 bases, V lost 3 bases, and 12 bases had no gene match. The germline CDR1 and CDR2 sequences are ENHRY and SYGVKD. CDR3 loop: CAISERDSFFAGNTIYF. The DNA for the CDR3 is TGTGCCATCAGTGAAAGGGACAGTTTCTTTGCGGGAAACACCATATATTTT.

This clone was recorded a few times. The chain combines TRBV2 with TRBJ1-2; D is unresolved. V shed 4 bases and J shed 11 bases, with 14 bases lying between them. The germline V gene has CDR1 SNHLY and CDR2 FYNNEI. There are 12 residues in the CDR3. The chain's CDR3 is CASSAQLVRYTF. The CDR3 DNA is TGTGCCAGCAGTGCCCAATTGGTTAGATACACCTTC.

The chain has TRBV6-5 and TRBJ1-2, with TRBD1 identical over 12 bases. The germline V gene encodes CDR1 MNHEY and CDR2 SVGAGI. J was trimmed by 6 bases and V by 5 bases; bases with no gene match: 7. This CDR3 spans 15 amino acids. The CDR3 region has the DNA TGTGCCAGCAGTCCGCAGGGACAGGGGGCGAATGGCTACACCTTC. Protein: CASSPQGQGANGYTF.

The rearrangement links TRBV3-1 (or the pseudogene TRBV3-2) to TRBJ1-1, with D uncertain. The CDR3 has 12 residues. Germline V CDR1 and CDR2: LGHDT, YNNKEL (reference sequence). Trimming stripped 5 bases from V and 0 bases from J, with 4 bases between. The CDR3: CASSYMNTEAFF. DNA for the CDR3: TGTGCCAGCAGCTACATGAACACTGAAGCTTTCTTT.

The chain has TRBV12-3 or TRBV12-4 and TRBJ2-7; no definite D call. This CDR3 has 13 residues. Trimming cost V 6 bases and J 2 bases, with 11 bases left between them. For the CDR3, the DNA is TGTGCCAGCAGCCTCCGAACAGCCTACGAGCAGTACGTC. It specifies CASSLRTAYEQYV.

CDR3 coding DNA: TGTGCCTGGAGTGTAGGGACAGCAGGATCCAATCAGCCCCAGCATTTT. It translates to CAWSVGTAGSNQPQHF. The V and J genes are TRBV30 and TRBJ1-5; 7 bases are a match to TRBD1. From germline, CDR1 is GTSNPN and CDR2 SVGIG (reference sequence). Germline trimming cut 0 bases from V and 3 bases from J; bases unmatched to any gene: 8. This CDR3 region has 16 residues.

The J gene is TRBJ1-2, the V gene TRBV16; no definite D call. The CDR3 has 15 amino acids. CDR1 and CDR2 from the germline V gene are KGHSY and FQNENV. Trimming removed 0 bases from V and 4 bases from J, with 12 bases in between. CDR3 residues: CASSQSQVGSYGYTF. The CDR3 DNA sequence: TGTGCCAGCAGCCAATCTCAGGTCGGGAGCTATGGCTACACCTTC.

The chain combines TRBV12-3 or TRBV12-4 with TRBJ2-5, with no clear D. The CDR3 is 12 amino acids. The ends were cut back, 2 bases at V and 5 bases at J, with 6 bases in the middle. The CDR3 loop reads CASSLIGETQYF. CDR3 nucleotide sequence: TGTGCCAGCAGTTTAATCGGGGAGACCCAGTACTTC.

This clone was picked up one time. V and J are TRBV3-1 (or the pseudogene TRBV3-2) and TRBJ2-7; tentative D call: TRBD2 (5 bases). The germline gives CDR1 LGHDT, CDR2 YNNKEL (reference sequence). V was cut by 4 bases and J by 3 bases, with 10 bases left in between. The CDR3 contains 13 residues. As DNA, the CDR3 is TGTGCCAGCAGCCGAGGGTCGGTCTACGAGCAGTACTTC. This translates into CASSRGSVYEQYF.

This clone was seen just once. The chain employs TRBV2 and TRBJ2-2, with TRBD2 identical over 7 bases. With 8 bases clipped from V and 4 bases from J, the junction kept 4 bases outside the gene matches. In germline, CDR1 is SNHLY, CDR2 FYNNEI. The CDR3 consists of 13 residues. DNA of the CDR3: TGTGCCAGCCGCACGGGGGGCACCGGGGAGCTGTTTTTT. Residues: CASRTGGTGELFF.

This clone was observed once. The V gene is TRBV3-1 (or the pseudogene TRBV3-2), the J gene TRBJ2-3; tentatively, D is TRBD2 (6 bases). The germline V and J ends were trimmed by 4 bases and 4 bases, with 18 bases remaining between them. The CDR3 length is 16 residues. From germline, CDR1 is LGHDT and CDR2 YNNKEL (reference sequence). Here the CDR3 DNA reads TGTGCCAGCAGCCCCGGGGGAGGTGAAGTGGCAGATACGCAGTATTTT. Translating gives CASSPGGGEVADTQYF.

The chain carries TRBV10-3 and TRBJ2-3; TRBD1 aligns across 7 bases. The CDR3 is made up of 13 amino acids. V trimming: 6 bases; J trimming: 4 bases; junction bases outside the gene matches: 4. Germline V gives CDR1 ENHRY, CDR2 SYGVKD. The CDR3 sequence: CAIRVTGSDTQYF. The CDR3 DNA follows: TGTGCCATCAGGGTGACAGGGTCAGATACGCAGTATTTT.

The chain has TRBV6-2 or TRBV6-3 and TRBJ1-5, with D perhaps matching TRBD1 (6 bases). Germline V CDR1 and CDR2: MNHEY, SVGEGT. Trimming pared 6 bases from V and 0 bases from J, leaving 18 bases between. This CDR3 region has 17 residues. The CDR3: CASSLTGQPYSNQPQHF. CDR3 coding DNA: TGTGCCAGCAGCTTAACGGGACAACCTTATAGCAATCAGCCCCAGCATTTT.

The chain employs TRBV2 and TRBJ2-2, with 9 bases matching TRBD2. The J segment lost 1 base and the V segment lost 6 bases, leaving 6 bases of the junction unmatched. Germline assignment: CDR1 SNHLY and CDR2 FYNNEI. This CDR3 has 16 residues. The CDR3 DNA sequence: TGTGCCAGCAGATCTACAGCGGGGGGGAACACCGGGGAGCTGTTTTTT. This sequence encodes CASRSTAGGNTGELFF.

This chain connects TRBV2 to TRBJ2-1; a possible D gene is TRBD1 (6 bases). Germline loops: CDR1 SNHLY, CDR2 FYNNEI. This CDR3 is 12 amino acids long. V lost 6 bases and J 6 bases, leaving 9 bases between the germline ends. CDR3 protein: CASSGQFNEQFF. In DNA form, the CDR3 reads TGTGCCAGCAGCGGACAGTTCAATGAGCAGTTCTTC.

The chain links TRBV18 to TRBJ1-3; the match to TRBD1 covers 7 bases. The CDR3 is 16 amino acids. Looked up from germline, CDR1 is KGHSH and CDR2 is LQKENI. V was clipped by 0 bases and J by 4 bases; unmatched bases: 6. The CDR3 is CASSPPRQGSGNTIYF. CDR3 nucleotide sequence: TGTGCCAGCTCACCACCGCGACAGGGATCCGGAAACACCATATATTTT.

This clone came up a few times. The rearrangement links TRBV6-5 to TRBJ1-5; D unclear. CDR1 and CDR2 (germline): MNHEY, SVGAGI. The CDR3 has 13 residues. V was cut by 6 bases and J by 3 bases, with 9 bases left in between. The chain's CDR3 is CASRTGFNQPQHF. The CDR3 nucleotides are TGTGCCAGCAGAACGGGGTTCAATCAGCCCCAGCATTTT.

The genes are TRBV18 and TRBJ1-1; 9 bases match TRBD1. Germline CDR1 KGHSH, CDR2 LQKENI. Trimming removed 4 bases from V and 5 bases from J; junction bases left unmatched: 5. The CDR3 length is 14 residues. Here the CDR3 DNA reads TGTGCCAGCTCACGACAGGGGGATGGGACTGAAGCTTTCTTT. It codes for CASSRQGDGTEAFF.

The gene calls are TRBV13 and TRBJ1-1; no firm D call. CDR3 size: 15 residues. Germline V lookup: CDR1 PRHDT, CDR2 FYEKMQ (reference sequence). Trimming stripped 3 bases from V and 0 bases from J, with 11 bases between. CDR3 in DNA: TGTGCCAGCAGCTTTTACGGGTCCATGAACACTGAAGCTTTCTTT. It encodes CASSFYGSMNTEAFF.

This chain connects TRBV28 to TRBJ1-2, with D maybe TRBD1 (5 bases). The germline CDR1 and CDR2 sequences are MDHEN and SYDVKM. Trimming pared 0 bases from V and 6 bases from J, leaving 11 bases between. The CDR3 spans 14 residues. DNA for the CDR3: TGTGCCAGCAGTTTATGGGGGCCCAGGGATGGCTACACCTTC. This gives the protein CASSLWGPRDGYTF.

A remark on this clone: Other DNA sequences in the same sample also yield this CDR3. The CDR3 reads CASSLDRAVTNEKLFF. The CDR3, as DNA: TGTGCCAGCAGCTTGGACAGGGCAGTAACTAATGAAAAACTGTTTTTT. The chain is built from TRBV5-5 and TRBJ1-4; D might be TRBD1 (6 bases). The V gene lost 0 bases and the J gene lost 1 base, with 10 bases spanning the gap. Looked up from germline, CDR1 is SGHKS and CDR2 is YYEKEE (reference sequence). The CDR3 is 16 residues long.

This rearrangement joins TRBV28 to TRBJ2-2; a weak D match, TRBD2 (5 bases). Looked up from germline, CDR1 is MDHEN and CDR2 is SYDVKM. The CDR3 runs 13 residues. Trimming left V 8 bases short and J 2 bases short, with 9 bases between. The CDR3 DNA reads TGTGCCAGCCAAAGCGGTAACACCGGGGAGCTGTTTTTT. Residues: CASQSGNTGELFF.

V and J are TRBV3-1 (or the pseudogene TRBV3-2) and TRBJ1-1, with TRBD1 identical over 7 bases. Germline V gene lookup returns CDR1 LGHDT and CDR2 YNNKEL (reference sequence). This CDR3 is built from 14 residues. Germline trimming cut 6 bases from V and 1 base from J; bases unmatched to any gene: 5. The CDR3 nucleotides read TGTGCCAGCAGGCTACAGGGGAGGAACACTGAAGCTTTCTTT. This translates into CASRLQGRNTEAFF.

This chain connects TRBV28 to TRBJ1-2; D unresolved. Germline assignment: CDR1 MDHEN and CDR2 SYDVKM. This CDR3 has 15 residues. With 11 bases removed from V and 2 bases from J, the gap between germline ends came to 21 bases. The CDR3 sequence: CAAVFQRLGNYGYTF. In nucleotides, the CDR3 is TGTGCCGCCGTGTTCCAGCGGTTAGGGAACTATGGCTACACCTTC.